The next 18 T cell receptor beta chains were all read from a single sample in a study of shared clonotypes between healthy human individuals. Repertoires were generated with immunoSEQ multiplex PCR, while TCRdb's copy carries only in-frame clones and drops some. The table includes 150,000 to 200,000 clones, over 80% detected once. The source material was naive CD4+ T cells sorted from blood. The subset: CD45RA+ positively selected. These receptors all come from a woman aged 30 to 39 in good health.

The rearrangement links TRBV19 to TRBJ2-5; D is tentatively TRBD1 or TRBD2 (5 bases each). Near its end, the DNA agrees better with TRBJ2-7, so the J call may be wrong. The CDR3 runs to 13 residues. Germline CDR1 LNHDA, CDR2 SQIVND (reference sequence). As DNA, the CDR3 is TGTGCCAGAGCGGAATTAGGGGACTACGAGCAGTACTTC. It encodes CARAELGDYEQYF.

The V call is TRBV28, the J call TRBJ1-5, with 9 bases aligning to TRBD1. CDR1 and CDR2 (germline): MDHEN, SYDVKM. The length of the CDR3 is 17 residues. V lost 6 bases and J lost 0; bases outside the gene matches: 9. The CDR3 region is CASSPGTGRDSNQPQHF. Written as DNA, the CDR3 is TGTGCCAGCAGCCCTGGGACAGGGAGAGATAGCAATCAGCCCCAGCATTTT.

The chain's CDR3 is CASSYQMNTEAFF. CDR3 coding DNA: TGTGCCAGCAGTTATCAGATGAACACTGAAGCTTTCTTT. The chain combines TRBV6-5 with TRBJ1-1; no definite D call. The CDR3 is made up of 13 amino acids. Trimming took off 3 bases at V and 0 bases at J, with 5 bases between the two ends. CDR1 is MNHEY and CDR2 is SVGAGI in the germline V gene.

The chain is built from TRBV7-2 and TRBJ2-5; D gene uncertain. The end of the DNA fits TRBJ2-7 better, so the J call may be wrong. Germline V gene sequence: CDR1 SGHTA, CDR2 FQGNSA. The CDR3 has 14 amino acids. The DNA for the CDR3 is TGTGCCAGCAGCTTAAGGTCTCCCCCTGGCGAGCAGTACTTC. It translates to CASSLRSPPGEQYF.

V gene TRBV28 combines with J gene TRBJ2-6, with D uncertain. Trimming pared 1 base from V and 15 bases from J, leaving 16 bases between. The CDR3 has 14 amino acids. Germline V CDR1 and CDR2: MDHEN, SYDVKM. In DNA form, the CDR3 reads TGTGCCAGCAGTTTATCCCCGGCCACCTTCCCCCTGACTTTC. Amino acids: CASSLSPATFPLTF.

The gene calls are TRBV28 and TRBJ1-5, with a possible D match to TRBD1 (5 bases). Germline V gene lookup returns CDR1 MDHEN and CDR2 SYDVKM. This CDR3 is 15 amino acids long. Trimming stripped 7 bases from V and 4 bases from J, with 17 bases between. As DNA, the CDR3 is TGTGCCAGCACTCCAACGGGCAGGACAAATCAGCCCCAGCATTTT. This translates into CASTPTGRTNQPQHF.

The V and J genes are TRBV7-2 and TRBJ2-7; TRBD2 matches 16 bases. Germline loops: CDR1 SGHTA, CDR2 FQGNSA. Unmatched junction bases numbered 8, after V lost 6 bases and J lost 0 bases. The CDR3 has 18 amino acids. The CDR3 protein is CASSRPGLAGGPSYEQYF. CDR3 DNA: TGTGCCAGCAGTCGGCCGGGACTAGCGGGAGGGCCCTCCTACGAGCAGTACTTC.

The chain recombines TRBV5-1 with TRBJ1-1; TRBD1 aligns across 9 bases. Germline CDR1 reads SGHRS; CDR2 reads YFSETQ. The CDR3 has 14 amino acids. V trimming: 4 bases; J trimming: 3 bases; junction bases outside the gene matches: 4. The CDR3 protein is CASSTRTGDTEAFF. The CDR3 DNA sequence: TGCGCCAGCAGCACGCGGACAGGGGACACTGAAGCTTTCTTT.

This sequence joins TRBV2 and TRBJ1-5, with D uncertain. V was cut by 2 bases and J by 6 bases, with 11 bases left in between. Germline V gene data show CDR1 as SNHLY and CDR2 as FYNNEI. This CDR3 is built from 14 residues. The CDR3 protein is CASSEIEGRQPQHF. CDR3 in DNA: TGTGCCAGCAGTGAAATCGAGGGCCGTCAGCCCCAGCATTTT. The complete variable domain, with remaining parts taken from reference TRBV2 and TRBJ1-5, reads EPEVTQTPSHQVTQMGQEVILRCVPISNHLYFYWYRQILGQKVEFLVSFYNNEISEKSEIFDDQFSVERPDGSNFTLKIRSTKLEDSAMYFCASSEIEGRQPQHFGDGTRLSIL.

This clone was counted between two and nine times. The chain joins TRBV5-6 to TRBJ1-1; 8 bases are shared with TRBD1. The CDR3 length is 14 residues. Per germline, CDR1 SGHDT and CDR2 YYEEEE. J lost 3 bases, V lost 5 bases, and 6 bases had no gene match. The CDR3 DNA reads TGTGCCAGCAGGGGGACAGGACGATACACTGAAGCTTTCTTT. Translation: CASRGTGRYTEAFF.

The chain uses TRBV18 and TRBJ2-7; 7 bases are a match to TRBD1. Trimming removed 2 bases from V and 1 base from J; junction bases left unmatched: 8. The CDR3 has 16 amino acids. Germline CDR1 reads KGHSH; CDR2 reads LQKENI. In nucleotides, the CDR3 is TGTGCCAGCTCACCATTACAGGGGTTAGAGTCCTACGAGCAGTACTTC. As protein: CASSPLQGLESYEQYF.

DNA for the CDR3: TGTGCCAGCAGTTTTACAGGGGATAATTCACCCCTCCACTTT. Amino acids: CASSFTGDNSPLHF. This chain uses TRBV28 with TRBJ1-6; 7 bases match TRBD1. The CDR3 extends over 14 amino acids. The junction had 1 base not matched to a gene; V was cut back by 3 bases and J by 5 bases. Looked up from germline, CDR1 is MDHEN and CDR2 is SYDVKM.

This sequence joins TRBV7-9 and TRBJ1-5, with D unclear. CDR1 and CDR2 (germline): SEHNR, FQNEAQ (reference sequence). The CDR3 has 17 residues. V lost 0 bases to trimming and J lost 2 bases, with 14 bases between them. This CDR3 reads CASSLAWEGEGNQPQHF. CDR3 in DNA: TGTGCCAGCAGCTTAGCGTGGGAAGGTGAGGGCAATCAGCCCCAGCATTTT.

V usage is TRBV5-1 and J usage is TRBJ2-7; D ambiguous. The CDR3 has 14 amino acids. V gave up 0 bases and J gave up 3 bases, with 10 bases separating them. Germline values: CDR1 SGHRS, CDR2 YFSETQ. For the CDR3, the DNA is TGCGCCAGCAGCTTGGTTCAGTCAGGCTACGAGCAGTACTTC. Its protein product is CASSLVQSGYEQYF.

The chain joins TRBV11-2 to TRBJ2-5; tentative D call: TRBD1 (6 bases). The V gene's germline CDR1 is SGHAT and CDR2 FQNNGV. This CDR3 has 13 residues. Trimming left V 5 bases short and J 5 bases short, with 12 bases between. The CDR3 loop reads CASSLAGVETQYF. CDR3 sequence (DNA): TGTGCCAGCAGCCTAGCAGGGGTGGAGACCCAGTACTTC.

The gene calls are TRBV11-2 and TRBJ2-2; TRBD2 matches at 8 bases. CDR3 size: 19 residues. J lost 6 bases, V lost 5 bases, and 20 bases had no gene match. Germline CDR1 is SGHAT and CDR2 is FQNNGV. This CDR3 is CASSRPGLGVHGRPGELFF. The CDR3 DNA follows: TGTGCCAGCAGCCGCCCGGGACTAGGGGTTCACGGAAGACCCGGGGAGCTGTTTTTT.

The chain carries TRBV28 and TRBJ1-1; D remains unclear. CDR3 length equals 14 residues. The germline gives CDR1 MDHEN, CDR2 SYDVKM. V was shortened by 4 bases and J by 5 bases, with 14 bases between the two germline ends. The CDR3 region is CASSSGPGGTEAFF. CDR3 bases: TGTGCCAGCAGTTCGGGCCCGGGAGGTACTGAAGCTTTCTTT.

This clone was observed a single time. The V and J genes are TRBV7-9 and TRBJ2-6, with D possibly called TRBD1 or TRBD2 (6 bases each). CDR1 is SEHNR and CDR2 is FQNEAQ in the germline V gene (reference sequence). This CDR3 is 16 amino acids long. The V and J ends lost 4 bases and 4 bases respectively, with 14 bases between them. CDR3 bases: TGTGCCAGCAGCTCTTTCCGGGGGCCCGGGGCCAACGTCCTGACTTTC. Its translation: CASSSFRGPGANVLTF.